These 18 T cell receptor beta chains share one sample of origin, sequenced in a study of blood T cell repertoires in COVID-19. Clones were sequenced by immunoSEQ multiplex PCR, and TCRdb holds only the in-frame ones, with some missing. Found here are 400,000 to 450,000 clones, roughly nine tenths of them singletons; the top ten hold around 1.1%. Sample: PBMCs or T cells enriched from blood (not recorded which). The receptors derive from a man aged 25-45 years who had recovered from COVID-19.

V gene TRBV18 combines with J gene TRBJ1-1; tentatively, D is TRBD1 (5 bases). Germline V gene sequence: CDR1 KGHSH, CDR2 LQKENI. The CDR3 has 15 residues. The V end was cut by 3 bases, the J end by 5 bases, with 16 bases between. CDR3 nucleotides: TGTGCCAGCTCACCCACAGGCAATCATAGGACTGAAGCTTTCTTT. As protein: CASSPTGNHRTEAFF.

The gene calls are TRBV7-9 and TRBJ2-3; D not certain. Germline CDR1 and CDR2: SEHNR and FQNEAQ (reference sequence). This CDR3 has 15 residues. V lost 4 bases to trimming and J lost 1 base, with 12 bases between them. The CDR3 DNA is TGTGCCAGCAGCTCTTCCCGGGTTGGCACAGATACGCAGTATTTT. This encodes CASSSSRVGTDTQYF.

The rearrangement links TRBV3-1 (or the pseudogene TRBV3-2) to TRBJ1-5; D is undetermined. Trimming removed 2 bases at V and 0 bases at J, with 5 bases between. The CDR3 runs to 14 residues. Germline-derived CDR1 and CDR2 are LGHDT and YNNKEL (reference sequence). CDR3 nucleotides: TGTGCCAGCAGCCAAATCTATAGCAATCAGCCCCAGCATTTT. Its protein product is CASSQIYSNQPQHF.

V gene TRBV6-5 combines with J gene TRBJ2-7, with TRBD2 as a possible D gene (6 bases). The V gene's germline CDR1 is MNHEY and CDR2 SVGAGI. The CDR3 loop spans 12 amino acids. V lost 6 bases and J lost 6, with 12 bases in between. The CDR3 loop reads CASSVAGREQYF. CDR3 nucleotides: TGTGCCAGCAGCGTCGCGGGGCGCGAGCAGTACTTC.

Only a few counts were recorded for this clone. CDR3 residues: CASSSSGAQGNEQFF. CDR3 DNA: TGTGCCAGCAGCTCAAGCGGAGCCCAAGGGAATGAGCAGTTCTTC. The rearrangement joins TRBV5-8 to TRBJ2-1; weak D call: TRBD2 (5 bases). The germline CDR1 and CDR2 sequences are SGHTS and YDEGEE. The CDR3 is 15 residues long. The V and J ends lost 3 bases and 7 bases respectively, with 17 bases between them.

The chain has TRBV12-2 and TRBJ1-2; the DNA was not used to check the table's D call, TRBD1. TRBV12-2 is marked as a pseudogene. The CDR3 runs to 16 residues. CDR3 in DNA: TGTGCAAGTCGCTTAGAGACAGGGCTTAGGAACTATGGCTACACCTTC. Protein product: CASRLETGLRNYGYTF.

V and J are TRBV7-8 and TRBJ1-2; 7 nucleotides match TRBD1. The CDR3 spans 15 residues. Trimming cost V 1 base and J 3 bases; bases outside gene matches: 5. Germline loops: CDR1 SGHVS, CDR2 FQNEAQ. The CDR3 here is CASSLGTGVYYGYTF. CDR3 in DNA: TGTGCCAGCAGCTTAGGTACAGGGGTGTACTATGGCTACACCTTC.

The V gene is TRBV30, the J gene TRBJ2-7; TRBD2 aligns across 10 bases. Germline trimming cut 7 bases from V and 3 bases from J; bases unmatched to any gene: 15. This CDR3 is 16 amino acids long. Germline values: CDR1 GTSNPN, CDR2 SVGIG (reference sequence). The CDR3 region is CASVIQGGLADYEQYF. CDR3 DNA sequence: TGTGCCTCTGTAATTCAGGGAGGACTAGCGGACTACGAGCAGTACTTC. The variable domain in full, completed from reference TRBV30 and TRBJ2-7, reads SQTIHQWPATLVQPVGSPLSLECTVEGTSNPNLYWYRQAAGRGLQLLFYSVGIGQISSEVPQNLSASRPQDRQFILSSKKLLLSDSGFYLCASVIQGGLADYEQYFGPGTRLTVT.

This clone was counted once. The genes are TRBV27 and TRBJ1-2; 9 nucleotides align to TRBD1. With V trimmed by 5 bases and J by 3 bases, 7 bases remained unmatched. This CDR3 contains 15 residues. Germline lookup yields CDR1 MNHEY and CDR2 SMNVEV (reference sequence). In DNA form, the CDR3 reads TGTGCCAGCAGTCGCTACAGGGGGCAGGACTATGGCTACACCTTC. Protein: CASSRYRGQDYGYTF.

In regard to this clone: The sample holds other DNA sequences that translate to the same CDR3. The chain employs TRBV5-1 and TRBJ2-6; D not certain. This CDR3 region has 15 residues. Germline CDR1 SGHRS, CDR2 YFSETQ. Trimming stripped 0 bases from V and 0 bases from J, with 4 bases between. The CDR3 region is CASSLDISGANVLTF. CDR3 sequence (DNA): TGCGCCAGCAGCTTGGACATCTCTGGGGCCAACGTCCTGACTTTC.

The chain couples TRBV19 to TRBJ2-2; 8 bases are shared with TRBD1. Per germline, CDR1 LNHDA and CDR2 SQIVND (reference sequence). CDR3 length: 16 residues. V was pared by 5 bases and J by 1 base, with 6 bases of the junction left unmatched. The chain's CDR3 is CASSEPGGKNTGELFF. The DNA of the CDR3 is TGTGCCAGTAGTGAACCAGGGGGCAAGAACACCGGGGAGCTGTTTTTT.

The chain is built from TRBV19 and TRBJ2-2, with 8 bases that match TRBD2. J was trimmed by 5 bases and V by 7 bases; bases with no gene match: 12. From germline, CDR1 is LNHDA and CDR2 SQIVND (reference sequence). The CDR3 loop spans 16 amino acids. Written as DNA, the CDR3 is TGTGCCAGTAACATGGGGCCAGCGGGAGTGACCGGGGAGCTGTTTTTT. Its translation is CASNMGPAGVTGELFF.

The chain recombines TRBV10-1 with TRBJ2-7, with TRBD1 identical over 11 bases. Germline V gene lookup returns CDR1 WNHNN and CDR2 SYGVQD (reference sequence). V was pared by 10 bases and J by 2 bases, with 7 bases of the junction left unmatched. This CDR3 comprises 14 residues. CDR3 nucleotides: TGCGCCACTTCCCCGGGACAGGGGGCCTACGAGCAGTACTTC. Amino acid sequence: CATSPGQGAYEQYF.

The chain couples TRBV28 to TRBJ2-7; TRBD2 might be the D (6 bases). Germline V CDR1 and CDR2: MDHEN, SYDVKM. The CDR3 length is 15 residues. The V end lost 6 bases, the J end lost 2 bases, and 17 bases lay between the germline ends. The CDR3 spells CASRTSAGMAYEQYF. CDR3 in DNA: TGTGCCAGCAGAACGTCGGCGGGAATGGCCTACGAGCAGTACTTC.

The chain recombines TRBV7-9 with TRBJ1-1; D ambiguous. Per the germline V gene, CDR1 is SEHNR and CDR2 is FQNEAQ (reference sequence). CDR3 length: 12 amino acids. The V and J ends lost 4 bases and 2 bases respectively, with 5 bases between them. CDR3 in DNA: TGTGCCAGCAGCTCCACTAACACTGAAGCTTTCTTT. As protein: CASSSTNTEAFF.

This rearrangement joins TRBV15 to TRBJ2-7; the D gene is possibly TRBD1 (5 bases). This CDR3 has 13 amino acids. CDR1 is LNHNV, CDR2 YYDKDF, per germline (reference sequence). V lost 5 bases and J 4 bases, leaving 12 bases between the germline ends. The CDR3 loop reads CATSRYDSYEQYF. The CDR3, as DNA: TGTGCCACCAGCCGATATGACAGTTACGAGCAGTACTTC. Complete variable domain (other parts from reference TRBV15 and TRBJ2-7): DAMVIQNPRYQVTQFGKPVTLSCSQTLNHNVMYWYQQKSSQAPKLLFHYYDKDFNNEADTPDNFQSRRPNTSFCFLDIRSPGLGDTAMYLCATSRYDSYEQYFGPGTRLTVT.

The chain has TRBV7-8 and TRBJ1-2, with D possibly matching TRBD1 (6 bases). The CDR3 contains 14 residues. Germline V gene sequence: CDR1 SGHVS, CDR2 FQNEAQ. V lost 3 bases and J 7 bases, leaving 15 bases between the germline ends. In DNA form, the CDR3 reads TGTGCCAGCAGCTTGGGTCCAGGGGCGCCTGGCTACACCTTC. Translating it yields CASSLGPGAPGYTF.

This rearrangement joins TRBV9 to TRBJ2-1, with 13 nucleotides matching TRBD2. The V gene end was trimmed by 3 bases and the J gene end by 7 bases; junction bases not matched to a gene: 4. This CDR3 has 15 residues. Per the germline V gene, CDR1 is SGDLS and CDR2 is YYNGEE. Here the CDR3 DNA reads TGTGCCAGCAGCGCTGGACTAGCGGGAGTTAATGAGCAGTTCTTC. The encoded protein is CASSAGLAGVNEQFF.